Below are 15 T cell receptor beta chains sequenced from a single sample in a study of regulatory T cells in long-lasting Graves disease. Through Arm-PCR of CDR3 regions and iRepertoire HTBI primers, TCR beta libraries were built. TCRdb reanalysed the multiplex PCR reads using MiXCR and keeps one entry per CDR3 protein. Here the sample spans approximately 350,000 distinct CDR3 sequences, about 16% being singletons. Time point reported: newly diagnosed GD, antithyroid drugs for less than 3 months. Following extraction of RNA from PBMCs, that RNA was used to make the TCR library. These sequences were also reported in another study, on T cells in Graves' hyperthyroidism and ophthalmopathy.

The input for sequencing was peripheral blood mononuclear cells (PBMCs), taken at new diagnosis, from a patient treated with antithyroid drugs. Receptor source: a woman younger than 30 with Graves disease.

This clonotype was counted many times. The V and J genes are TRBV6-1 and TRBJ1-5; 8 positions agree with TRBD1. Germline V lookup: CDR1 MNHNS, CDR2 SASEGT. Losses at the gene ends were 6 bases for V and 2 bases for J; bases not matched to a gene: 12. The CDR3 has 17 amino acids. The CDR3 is CASSILTGVHGNQPQHF. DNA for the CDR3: TGTGCCAGCAGCATTTTGACAGGGGTGCATGGCAATCAGCCCCAGCATTTT.

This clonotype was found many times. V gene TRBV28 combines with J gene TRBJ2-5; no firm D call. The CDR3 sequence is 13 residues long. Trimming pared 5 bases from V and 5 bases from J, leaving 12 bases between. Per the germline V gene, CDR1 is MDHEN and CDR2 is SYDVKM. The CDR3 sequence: CASSPRNGETQYF. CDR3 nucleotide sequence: TGTGCCAGCAGTCCTCGGAACGGGGAGACCCAGTACTTC.

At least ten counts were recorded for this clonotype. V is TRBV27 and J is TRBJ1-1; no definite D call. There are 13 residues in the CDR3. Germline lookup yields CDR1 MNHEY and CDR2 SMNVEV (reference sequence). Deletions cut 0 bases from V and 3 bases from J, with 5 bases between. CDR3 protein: CASSLSPYTEAFF. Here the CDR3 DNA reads TGTGCCAGCAGTTTATCTCCTTACACTGAAGCTTTCTTT.

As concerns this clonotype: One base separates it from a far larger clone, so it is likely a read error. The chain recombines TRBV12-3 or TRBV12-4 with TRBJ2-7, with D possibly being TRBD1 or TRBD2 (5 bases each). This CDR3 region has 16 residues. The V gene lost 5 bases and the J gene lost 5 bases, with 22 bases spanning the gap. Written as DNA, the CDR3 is TGTGCCAGCAGTGAAGAGGTCTGGGAGAGAGGGGACGAGCAGTACTTC. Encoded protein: CASSEEVWERGDEQYF.

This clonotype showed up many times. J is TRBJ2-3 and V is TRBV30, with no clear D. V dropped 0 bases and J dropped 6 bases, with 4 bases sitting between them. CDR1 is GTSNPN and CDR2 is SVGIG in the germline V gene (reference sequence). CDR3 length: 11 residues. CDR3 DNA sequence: TGTGCCTGGAGTGTAGGTGATACGCAGTATTTT. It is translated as CAWSVGDTQYF.

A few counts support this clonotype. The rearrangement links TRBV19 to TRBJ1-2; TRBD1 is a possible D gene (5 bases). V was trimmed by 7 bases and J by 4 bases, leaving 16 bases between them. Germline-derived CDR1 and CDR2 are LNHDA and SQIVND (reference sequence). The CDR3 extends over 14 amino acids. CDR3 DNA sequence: TGTGCCAGTACCAACCCGGAAAGGGGCTATGGCTACACCTTC. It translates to CASTNPERGYGYTF.

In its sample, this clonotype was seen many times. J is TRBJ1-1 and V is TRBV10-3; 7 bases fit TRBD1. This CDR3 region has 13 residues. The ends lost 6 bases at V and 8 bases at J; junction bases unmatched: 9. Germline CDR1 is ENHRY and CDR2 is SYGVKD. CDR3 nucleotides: TGTGCCATCAGGCGACAGGGCGAGTGGGAAGCTTTCTTT. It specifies CAIRRQGEWEAFF.

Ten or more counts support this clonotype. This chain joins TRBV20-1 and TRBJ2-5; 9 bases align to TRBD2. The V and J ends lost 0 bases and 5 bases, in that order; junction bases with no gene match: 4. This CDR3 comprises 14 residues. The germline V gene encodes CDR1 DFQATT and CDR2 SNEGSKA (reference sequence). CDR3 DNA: TGCAGTGCTAGAGATCGAAGCGGGGGGGAGACCCAGTACTTC. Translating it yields CSARDRSGGETQYF.

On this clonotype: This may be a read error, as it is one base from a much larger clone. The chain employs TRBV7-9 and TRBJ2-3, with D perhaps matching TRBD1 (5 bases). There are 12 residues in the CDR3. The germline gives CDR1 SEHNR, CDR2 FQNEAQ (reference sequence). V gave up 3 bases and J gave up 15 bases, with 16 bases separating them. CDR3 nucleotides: TGTGCCAGCAGCTTTTCGTGGTACAGGAGATATTTT. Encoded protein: CASSFSWYRRYF.

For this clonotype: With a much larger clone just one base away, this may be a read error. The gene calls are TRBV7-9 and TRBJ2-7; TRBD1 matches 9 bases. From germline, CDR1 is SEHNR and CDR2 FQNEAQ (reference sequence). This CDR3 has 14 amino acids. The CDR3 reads CASRLGQGVDERYF. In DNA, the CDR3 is TGTGCCAGCAGACTGGGACAGGGAGTCGACGAGCGGTACTTC.

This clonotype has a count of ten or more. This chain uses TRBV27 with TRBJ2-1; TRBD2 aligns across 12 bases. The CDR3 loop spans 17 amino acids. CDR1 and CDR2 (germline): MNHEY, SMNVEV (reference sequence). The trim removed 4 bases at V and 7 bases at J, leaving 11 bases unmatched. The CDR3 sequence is CASSSPSASGRVNEQFF. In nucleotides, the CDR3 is TGTGCCAGCAGTTCTCCATCAGCTAGCGGGAGGGTTAATGAGCAGTTCTTC.

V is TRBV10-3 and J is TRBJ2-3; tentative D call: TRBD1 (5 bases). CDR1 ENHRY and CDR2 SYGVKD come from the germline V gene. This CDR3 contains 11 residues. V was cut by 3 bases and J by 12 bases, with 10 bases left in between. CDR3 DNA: TGTGCCATCAGTGAAGACAGCGTACAGTATTTT. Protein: CAISEDSVQYF.

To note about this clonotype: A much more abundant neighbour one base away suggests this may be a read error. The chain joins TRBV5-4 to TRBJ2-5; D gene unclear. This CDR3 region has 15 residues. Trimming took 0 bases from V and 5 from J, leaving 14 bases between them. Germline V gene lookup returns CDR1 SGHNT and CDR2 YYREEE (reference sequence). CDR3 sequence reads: CASSLEAGVHETQYF. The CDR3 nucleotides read TGTGCCAGCAGCTTGGAAGCAGGCGTCCATGAGACCCAGTACTTC.

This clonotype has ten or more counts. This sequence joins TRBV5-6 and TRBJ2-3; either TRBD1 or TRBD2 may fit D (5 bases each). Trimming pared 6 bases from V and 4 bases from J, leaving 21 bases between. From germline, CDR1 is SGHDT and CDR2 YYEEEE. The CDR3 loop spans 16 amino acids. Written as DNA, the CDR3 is TGTGCCAGCAACCACCAGACGGGACCTCCCGCAGATACGCAGTATTTT. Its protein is CASNHQTGPPADTQYF.

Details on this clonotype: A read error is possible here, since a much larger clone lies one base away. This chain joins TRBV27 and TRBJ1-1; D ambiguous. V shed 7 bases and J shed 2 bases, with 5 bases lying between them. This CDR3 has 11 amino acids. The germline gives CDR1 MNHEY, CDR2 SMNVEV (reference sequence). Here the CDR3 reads CASNSNTEAFF. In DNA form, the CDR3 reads TGTGCCAGCAACAGCAACACTGAAGCTTTCTTT.